This record looks at one T cell receptor (beta chain) sequence and its context. In the authors' methods: How many nucleated cells were present was estimated from reference gene primer amplification. The assay was immunoSEQ multiplex PCR, and TCRdb's table has in-frame clones only and misses some. That table furnishes V, J and clone size, whereas the DNA furnished D and trimming. This sample carries about 74,000 clones, 75% to 85% of them seen once, and the ten largest clones take 15% to 17%. V was clipped by 9 bases and J by 4 bases; unmatched bases: 4. The CDR3 consists of 13 residues. Germline CDR1 reads LNHDA; CDR2 reads SQIVND (reference sequence). This sample was included in a study of blood T cell repertoires in COVID-19. Study as a whole: T cells, B-cell-depleted T cells, or PBMCs supplied cDNA or gDNA.

Material: peripheral blood. The chain uses TRBV19 and TRBJ1-5, with 9 bases fitting TRBD1. This receptor was taken from a human donor in a cohort sampled during active COVID-19. In nucleotides, the CDR3 is TGTGCCAGCCGGGACAGGGATAATCAGCCCCAGCATTTT. This translates into CASRDRDNQPQHF. Full variable domain (outside the CDR3, taken from reference TRBV19 and TRBJ1-5): DGGITQSPKYLFRKEGQNVTLSCEQNLNHDAMYWYRQDPGQGLRLIYYSQIVNDFQKGDIAEGYSVSREKKESFPLTVTSAQKNPTAFYLCASRDRDNQPQHFGDGTRLSIL.